Shown below are 6 T cell receptor beta chains from a single sample sequenced in a study of CD8+CD57+ T cells in acquired aplastic anemia (dated by TCRdb to 2016 to 2019). The patients picked for sequencing were ones in whom flow cytometry had shown an expansion of CD8+CD57+ cells. The data were produced on an Illumina HiSeq 2000. TCR beta VDJ combination and CDR3 sequence profiling used genomic DNA as the template. Clones were called with MiXCR by TCRdb after fastp trimmed the public reads at Q25, and only in-frame beta chains were retained. Each entry merges the rows of one CDR3 protein and shows their most common DNA and genes. The sample table shows 260,000 or so distinct CDR3 sequences, and approximately 45% are seen once. The ten largest make up 7.8% of the sample. Sequenced sample: sorted CD4+, CD8+, or CD8+CD57+ T cells (not recorded which) from PBMCs. The receptor source for this set is a human donor with aplastic anemia.

V and J are TRBV7-9 and TRBJ2-5; maybe TRBD2 (6 bases). Trimming cost V 5 bases and J 1 base, with 14 bases left between them. CDR1 and CDR2 (germline): SEHNR, FQNEAQ (reference sequence). The length of the CDR3 is 15 residues. This CDR3 reads CASSPGNGGQETQYF. Here the CDR3 DNA reads TGTGCCAGCAGCCCAGGCAACGGGGGCCAAGAGACCCAGTACTTC.

This clonotype was seen a handful of times. This chain joins TRBV20-1 and TRBJ2-3; D is unclear. V was cut by 0 bases and J by 7 bases, with 14 bases left in between. The CDR3 length is 14 residues. The germline gives CDR1 DFQATT, CDR2 SNEGSKA (reference sequence). The DNA for the CDR3 is TGCAGTGCTAGAGATCCTAATGGCGGTAATACGCAGTATTTT. It translates to CSARDPNGGNTQYF.

The chain couples TRBV4-3 to TRBJ2-3, with a weak D call TRBD2 (7 bases). Germline CDR1 is LGHNA and CDR2 is YSLEER. Trimming took off 4 bases at V and 1 base at J, with 18 bases between the two ends. The CDR3 is 17 residues long. The CDR3 coding sequence is TGCGCCAGCAGCCGAGAAAGACGGGGGGCTGGCACAGATACGCAGTATTTT. This gives the protein CASSRERRGAGTDTQYF.

This chain uses TRBV20-1 with TRBJ2-1; either TRBD1 or TRBD2 may supply D (5 bases each). Trimming pared 0 bases from V and 1 base from J, leaving 16 bases between. The germline gives CDR1 DFQATT, CDR2 SNEGSKA (reference sequence). The CDR3 is 17 amino acids. The CDR3 spells CSAREGVGVMSYNEQFF. CDR3 nucleotides: TGCAGTGCTAGAGAGGGGGTGGGAGTAATGTCCTACAATGAGCAGTTCTTC.

This clonotype has ten or more counts. This chain joins TRBV2 and TRBJ2-1; D not resolved. V shed 4 bases and J shed 8 bases, with 12 bases lying between them. Germline loops: CDR1 SNHLY, CDR2 FYNNEI. The CDR3 is 13 residues long. CDR3 residues: CASSVDGADEQFF. DNA for the CDR3: TGTGCCAGCAGTGTTGACGGAGCCGATGAGCAGTTCTTC.

The chain has TRBV2 and TRBJ2-1, with 12 bases fitting TRBD2. The CDR3 loop spans 15 amino acids. Per germline, CDR1 SNHLY and CDR2 FYNNEI. The V and J ends lost 9 bases and 8 bases, in that order; junction bases with no gene match: 11. In nucleotides, the CDR3 is TGTGCCAGACGCAGGCCTAGCGGGGGGGTACATGAGCAGTTCTTC. Translating gives CARRRPSGGVHEQFF.